A single sample gave rise to the 27 T cell receptor beta chains below, sequenced in a study of CD8 T cells in Susac syndrome. The RNA input was roughly 0.5 to 1 ug, and it was reverse transcribed with random hexamers. TCRdb itself ran the immunoSEQ multiplex PCR reads through MiXCR, one entry per CDR3 protein. The sample consists of about 120,000 distinct CDR3 sequences, 95% to 96% of them appearing once. Material: CD4+ T cells from PBMCs. These receptors all come from a human donor with Susac syndrome.

This clonotype was detected only once. This chain joins TRBV5-1 and TRBJ2-1, with D perhaps TRBD2 (6 bases). The CDR3 loop spans 15 amino acids. V lost 0 bases and J lost 7, with 14 bases in between. CDR1 and CDR2 (germline): SGHRS, YFSETQ. CDR3 region: CASSLGGTSGNEQFF. CDR3 coding DNA: TGCGCCAGCAGCTTGGGCGGGACCTCGGGGAATGAGCAGTTCTTC.

The chain couples TRBV20-1 to TRBJ2-1, with 15 bases lining up with TRBD2. CDR3 length equals 17 residues. Germline trimming cut 2 bases from V and 9 bases from J; bases unmatched to any gene: 11. Germline V gene lookup returns CDR1 DFQATT and CDR2 SNEGSKA (reference sequence). The CDR3 sequence is CSARNPRTSGRGGEQFF. As DNA, the CDR3 is TGCAGTGCTAGAAACCCCCGGACTAGCGGGAGGGGGGGTGAGCAGTTCTTC.

In the case of this clonotype: One end of the junction fails to match germline, which may point to a read error. The V and J genes are TRBV7-9 and TRBJ2-3, with D possibly being TRBD2 (6 bases). This CDR3 has 14 amino acids. The germline V gene encodes CDR1 SEHNR and CDR2 FQNEAQ (reference sequence). In DNA form, the CDR3 reads TGTGCCAGCAACTTAGCGGTTAGCACAGATACGCAGTATTTT. It codes for CASNLAVSTDTQYF.

The V and J genes are TRBV20-1 and TRBJ2-3, with 8 bases fitting TRBD2. Germline values: CDR1 DFQATT, CDR2 SNEGSKA (reference sequence). V lost 1 base, J lost 0 bases, and 12 bases stayed unmatched. CDR3 length equals 18 residues. Here the CDR3 reads CSARVPAIAGLSTDTQYF. Written as DNA, the CDR3 is TGCAGTGCTAGAGTCCCCGCTATAGCGGGGCTTAGCACAGATACGCAGTATTTT.

The table lists this clonotype with a count of one. The chain couples TRBV29-1 to TRBJ2-2, with 11 positions matching TRBD1. The junction had 8 bases not matched to a gene; V was cut back by 4 bases and J by 4 bases. Germline CDR1 SQVTM, CDR2 ANQGSEA. This CDR3 spans 16 amino acids. CDR3 residues: CSVVGTGGIGTGELFF. In nucleotides, the CDR3 is TGCAGCGTTGTGGGGACAGGGGGGATTGGCACCGGGGAGCTGTTTTTT.

The count of this clonotype is one. This sequence joins TRBV12-3 or TRBV12-4 and TRBJ2-7; 10 nucleotides match TRBD1. The length of the CDR3 is 14 residues. V was pared by 7 bases and J by 2 bases, with 5 bases of the junction left unmatched. CDR3 loop: CASKGTGEAYEQYF. For the CDR3, the DNA is TGTGCCAGCAAGGGGACAGGGGAAGCCTACGAGCAGTACTTC.

Only one count was recorded for this clonotype. The chain links TRBV20-1 to TRBJ2-1; TRBD2 agrees at 14 bases. The CDR3 contains 14 residues. Per germline, CDR1 DFQATT and CDR2 SNEGSKA (reference sequence). Unmatched junction bases numbered 8, after V lost 7 bases and J lost 9 bases. This CDR3 is CSVEGLAGVSEQFF. In DNA, the CDR3 is TGCAGTGTTGAGGGACTAGCGGGAGTTAGTGAGCAGTTCTTC.

V usage is TRBV20-1 and J usage is TRBJ2-1; 12 nucleotides match TRBD2. The V and J ends lost 0 bases and 4 bases, in that order; junction bases with no gene match: 7. There are 17 residues in the CDR3. The germline V gene encodes CDR1 DFQATT and CDR2 SNEGSKA (reference sequence). CDR3 amino acids: CSARDRGTSGFYNEQFF. The DNA of the CDR3 is TGCAGTGCTAGAGATCGGGGGACTAGCGGGTTTTACAATGAGCAGTTCTTC.

The chain links TRBV28 to TRBJ2-5, with 13 bases lining up with TRBD2. Losses at the gene ends were 7 bases for V and 13 bases for J; bases not matched to a gene: 6. From germline, CDR1 is MDHEN and CDR2 SYDVKM. This CDR3 has 12 amino acids. For the CDR3, the DNA is TGTGCCAGCAAAGGACTAGCGGGAGACCCGTACTTC. Encoded protein: CASKGLAGDPYF.

This chain connects TRBV25-1 to TRBJ1-3; D unclear. V was pared by 1 base and J by 8 bases, with 3 bases between. Germline CDR1 is MGHDK and CDR2 is SYGVNS. This CDR3 has 11 amino acids. The CDR3 sequence is CASSELDTIYF. The CDR3 region has the DNA TGTGCCAGCAGTGAATTAGACACCATATATTTT.

This chain connects TRBV7-3 to TRBJ2-5; 8 bases line up with TRBD2. The J segment lost 6 bases and the V segment lost 5 bases, leaving 5 bases of the junction unmatched. Germline lookup yields CDR1 SGHTA and CDR2 FQGTGA. The CDR3 spans 13 residues. CDR3 sequence (DNA): TGTGCCAGCAGCCCGAGCGGGAGCCAGACCCAGTACTTC. This codes for CASSPSGSQTQYF.

The CDR3 DNA reads TGTGCCAGCAGCTTACGGTCTTTCGAGCAGTACTTC. This sequence encodes CASSLRSFEQYF. The V call is TRBV14, the J call TRBJ2-7; the D is unclear. Per the germline V gene, CDR1 is SGHDN and CDR2 is FVKESK. The CDR3 runs to 12 residues. The ends were cut back, 5 bases at V and 6 bases at J, with 11 bases in the middle.

The genes are TRBV15 and TRBJ1-3; TRBD1 is a possible D gene (5 bases). The V gene lost 0 bases and the J gene lost 6 bases, with 12 bases spanning the gap. The CDR3 totals 15 residues. The V gene's germline CDR1 is LNHNV and CDR2 YYDKDF (reference sequence). CDR3 coding DNA: TGTGCCACCAGCAGAGATCCCGGGACTGAAAACACCATATATTTT. Protein: CATSRDPGTENTIYF.

The chain combines TRBV5-4 with TRBJ2-5; D is ambiguous. V was pared by 7 bases and J by 1 base, with 11 bases between. The CDR3 extends over 13 amino acids. Looked up from germline, CDR1 is SGHNT and CDR2 is YYREEE (reference sequence). The CDR3 DNA is TGTGCCAGCTCACTCGGAGCCCAAGAGACCCAGTACTTC. It yields the protein CASSLGAQETQYF. Full variable domain (remainder filled in from reference TRBV5-4 and TRBJ2-5): ETGVTQSPTHLIKTRGQQVTLRCSSQSGHNTVSWYQQALGQGPQFIFQYYREEENGRGNFPPRFSGLQFPNYSSELNVNALELDDSALYLCASSLGAQETQYFGPGTRLLVL.

The CDR3 nucleotides are TGTGCCAGCAGCTTTAAACCTACAGGGGGCGAAGAGACCCAGTACTTC. Its protein product is CASSFKPTGGEETQYF. The chain has TRBV7-9 and TRBJ2-5, with TRBD1 identical over 9 bases. CDR3 size: 16 residues. From germline, CDR1 is SEHNR and CDR2 FQNEAQ (reference sequence). Germline trimming cut 3 bases from V and 3 bases from J; bases unmatched to any gene: 8. The full variable domain, rest sourced from reference TRBV7-9 and TRBJ2-5, is DTGVSQNPRHKITKRGQNVTFRCDPISEHNRLYWYRQTLGQGPEFLTYFQNEAQLEKSRLLSDRFSAERPKGSFSTLEIQRTEQGDSAMYLCASSFKPTGGEETQYFGPGTRLLVL.

The V and J genes are TRBV29-1 and TRBJ2-5, with TRBD2 as a possible D gene (5 bases). V shed 6 bases and J shed 1 base, with 12 bases lying between them. The CDR3 runs 13 residues. Germline CDR1 SQVTM, CDR2 ANQGSEA. CDR3 loop: CSVSTIPQETQYF. The CDR3, as DNA: TGCAGCGTATCGACTATCCCCCAAGAGACCCAGTACTTC.

The chain links TRBV18 to TRBJ1-3; D gene unclear. This CDR3 is 15 amino acids long. Germline V gene data show CDR1 as KGHSH and CDR2 as LQKENI. V was trimmed by 2 bases and J by 0 bases, leaving 8 bases between them. The CDR3 DNA is TGTGCCAGCTCACCAATCCGGGACTCTGGAAACACCATATATTTT. It specifies CASSPIRDSGNTIYF.

The chain is built from TRBV9 and TRBJ1-5, with D perhaps matching TRBD1 (5 bases). The CDR3 is 15 residues long. Trimming removed 4 bases at V and 5 bases at J, with 16 bases between. Looked up from germline, CDR1 is SGDLS and CDR2 is YYNGEE. The CDR3 protein is CASSTSSGRDQPQHF. CDR3 bases: TGTGCCAGCAGCACAAGCTCAGGGAGGGATCAGCCCCAGCATTTT.

The chain carries TRBV7-9 and TRBJ2-7; D uncertain. The length of the CDR3 is 15 residues. V lost 1 base and J lost 0, with 10 bases in between. From germline, CDR1 is SEHNR and CDR2 FQNEAQ (reference sequence). The CDR3 coding sequence is TGTGCCAGCAGCTTAGACGGCCAGAGCTCCTACGAGCAGTACTTC. This sequence encodes CASSLDGQSSYEQYF.

This chain links TRBV18 with TRBJ2-7; D call uncertain. This CDR3 has 11 residues. Trimming pared 3 bases from V and 5 bases from J, leaving 5 bases between. Germline lookup yields CDR1 KGHSH and CDR2 LQKENI. The CDR3 loop reads CASSPGDEQYF. The DNA for the CDR3 is TGTGCCAGCTCACCCGGAGACGAGCAGTACTTC.

The V call is TRBV14, the J call TRBJ1-1; D might be TRBD1 (5 bases). The V end was cut by 2 bases, the J end by 1 base, with 8 bases between. Germline loops: CDR1 SGHDN, CDR2 FVKESK. The CDR3 length is 14 residues. This chain's CDR3 is CASSQMGGNTEAFF. The CDR3 bases are TGTGCCAGCAGCCAAATGGGGGGGAACACTGAAGCTTTCTTT.

V gene TRBV4-3 combines with J gene TRBJ2-1; D is unclear. Germline assignment: CDR1 LGHNA and CDR2 YSLEER. The CDR3 loop spans 13 amino acids. Between the trimmed V and J ends, which lost 0 bases and 12 bases, there was a span of 12 bases. CDR3 sequence: CASSQDLARRQFF. DNA for the CDR3: TGCGCCAGCAGCCAAGATCTGGCACGCCGGCAGTTCTTC.

J is TRBJ1-1 and V is TRBV29-1; 7 bases match TRBD1. CDR1 is SQVTM, CDR2 ANQGSEA, per germline. This CDR3 has 13 residues. V gave up 7 bases and J gave up 1 base; unmatched junction bases: 6. The CDR3 DNA reads as TGCAGCGCTGCGACAGGGAAGAACACTGAAGCTTTCTTT. Amino acid sequence: CSAATGKNTEAFF.

The CDR3 loop is CASRGENTGELFF. As DNA, the CDR3 is TGTGCCAGCAGGGGGGAAAACACCGGGGAGCTGTTTTTT. This chain uses TRBV9 with TRBJ2-2, with D perhaps being TRBD1 or TRBD2 (5 bases each). The CDR3 extends over 13 amino acids. The ends were cut back, 5 bases at V and 2 bases at J, with 7 bases in the middle. The germline V gene has CDR1 SGDLS and CDR2 YYNGEE.

The V call is TRBV20-1, the J call TRBJ2-3; TRBD1 aligns across 11 bases. CDR1 is DFQATT, CDR2 SNEGSKA, per germline (reference sequence). The CDR3 has 14 amino acids. The ends lost 5 bases at V and 6 bases at J; junction bases unmatched: 7. CDR3 nucleotide sequence: TGCAGTGCTCGGGACAGGGGGAGAGGGGATACGCAGTATTTT. It encodes CSARDRGRGDTQYF.

This chain connects TRBV6-5 to TRBJ1-2; D may be TRBD1 (6 bases). Trimming took 6 bases from V and 0 from J, leaving 14 bases between them. Per germline, CDR1 MNHEY and CDR2 SVGAGI. This CDR3 comprises 15 residues. This chain's CDR3 is CASSPTGATNYGYTF. Written as DNA, the CDR3 is TGTGCCAGCAGCCCGACAGGTGCAACTAACTATGGCTACACCTTC.

The V call is TRBV5-1, the J call TRBJ2-2; 7 positions match TRBD1. The CDR3 is 15 amino acids. Losses at the gene ends were 1 base for V and 3 bases for J; bases not matched to a gene: 3. Germline values: CDR1 SGHRS, CDR2 YFSETQ. This CDR3 reads CASSLNRGHTGELFF. CDR3 coding DNA: TGCGCCAGCAGCTTGAACAGGGGACACACCGGGGAGCTGTTTTTT. The full variable domain, its missing parts supplied by reference TRBV5-1 and TRBJ2-2, is KAGVTQTPRYLIKTRGQQVTLSCSPISGHRSVSWYQQTPGQGLQFLFEYFSETQRNKGNFPGRFSGRQFSNSRSEMNVSTLELGDSALYLCASSLNRGHTGELFFGEGSRLTVL.